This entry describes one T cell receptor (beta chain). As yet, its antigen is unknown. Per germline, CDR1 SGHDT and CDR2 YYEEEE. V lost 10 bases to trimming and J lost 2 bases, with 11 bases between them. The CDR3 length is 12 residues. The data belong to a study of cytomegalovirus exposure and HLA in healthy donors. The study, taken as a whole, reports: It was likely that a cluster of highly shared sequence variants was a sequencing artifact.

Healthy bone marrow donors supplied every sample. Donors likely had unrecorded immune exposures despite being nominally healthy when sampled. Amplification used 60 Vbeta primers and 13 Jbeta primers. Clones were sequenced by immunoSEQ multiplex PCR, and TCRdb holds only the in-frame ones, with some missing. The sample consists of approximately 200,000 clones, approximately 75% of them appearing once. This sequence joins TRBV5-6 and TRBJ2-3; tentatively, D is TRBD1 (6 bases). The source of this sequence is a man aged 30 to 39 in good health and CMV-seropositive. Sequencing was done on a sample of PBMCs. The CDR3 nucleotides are TGTGCCGGCCGGACAGTCACAGATACGCAGTATTTT. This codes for CAGRTVTDTQYF. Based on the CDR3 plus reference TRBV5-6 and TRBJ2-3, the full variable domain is DAGVTQSPTHLIKTRGQQVTLRCSPKSGHDTVSWYQQALGQGPQFIFQYYEEEERQRGNFPDRFSGHQFPNYSSELNVNALLLGDSALYLCAGRTVTDTQYFGPGTRLTVL.